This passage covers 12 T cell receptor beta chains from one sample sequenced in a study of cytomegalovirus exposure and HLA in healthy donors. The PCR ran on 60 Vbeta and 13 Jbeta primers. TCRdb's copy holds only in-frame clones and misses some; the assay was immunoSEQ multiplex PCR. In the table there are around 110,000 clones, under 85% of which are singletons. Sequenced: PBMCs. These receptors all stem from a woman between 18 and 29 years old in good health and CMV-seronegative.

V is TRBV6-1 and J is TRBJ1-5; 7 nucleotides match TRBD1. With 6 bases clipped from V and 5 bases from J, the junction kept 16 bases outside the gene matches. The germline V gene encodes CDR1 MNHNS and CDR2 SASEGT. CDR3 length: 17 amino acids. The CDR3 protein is CASSEPQGRILDQPQHF. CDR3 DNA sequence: TGTGCCAGCAGCGAACCACAGGGGCGGATACTTGATCAGCCCCAGCATTTT.

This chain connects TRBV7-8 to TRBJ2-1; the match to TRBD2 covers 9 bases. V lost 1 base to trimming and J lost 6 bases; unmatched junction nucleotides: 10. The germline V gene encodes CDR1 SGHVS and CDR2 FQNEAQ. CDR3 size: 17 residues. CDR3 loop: CASSLEASGERINEQFF. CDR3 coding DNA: TGTGCCAGCAGCTTAGAAGCTAGCGGGGAGAGAATCAATGAGCAGTTCTTC.

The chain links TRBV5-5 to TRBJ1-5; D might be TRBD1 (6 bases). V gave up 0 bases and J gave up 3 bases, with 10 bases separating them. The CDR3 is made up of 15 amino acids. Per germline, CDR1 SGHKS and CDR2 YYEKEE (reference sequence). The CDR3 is CASSLGGQNNQPQHF. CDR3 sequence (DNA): TGTGCCAGCAGCTTGGGTGGACAGAACAATCAGCCCCAGCATTTT.

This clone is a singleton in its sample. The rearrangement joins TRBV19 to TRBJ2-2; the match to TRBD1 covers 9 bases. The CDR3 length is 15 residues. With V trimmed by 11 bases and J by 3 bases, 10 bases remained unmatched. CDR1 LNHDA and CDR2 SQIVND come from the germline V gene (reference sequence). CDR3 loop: CASNTGGVDTGELFF. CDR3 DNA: TGTGCCTCCAACACAGGGGGCGTTGACACCGGGGAGCTGTTTTTT. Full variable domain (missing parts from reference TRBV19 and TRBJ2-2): DGGITQSPKYLFRKEGQNVTLSCEQNLNHDAMYWYRQDPGQGLRLIYYSQIVNDFQKGDIAEGYSVSREKKESFPLTVTSAQKNPTAFYLCASNTGGVDTGELFFGEGSRLTVL.

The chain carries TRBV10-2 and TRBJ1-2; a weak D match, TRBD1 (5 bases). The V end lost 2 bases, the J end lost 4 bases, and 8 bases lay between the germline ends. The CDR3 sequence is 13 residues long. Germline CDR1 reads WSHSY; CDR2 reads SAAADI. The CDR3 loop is CASSERQLYGYTF. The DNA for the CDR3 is TGCGCCAGCAGTGAGAGACAGCTCTATGGCTACACCTTC.

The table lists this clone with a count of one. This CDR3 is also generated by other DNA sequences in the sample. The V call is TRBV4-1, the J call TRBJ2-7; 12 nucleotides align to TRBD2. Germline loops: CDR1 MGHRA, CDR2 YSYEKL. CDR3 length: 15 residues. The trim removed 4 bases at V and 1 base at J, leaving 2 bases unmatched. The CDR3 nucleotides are TGCGCCAGCAGCCGGACTAGCGGGGATTCCTACGAGCAGTACTTC. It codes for CASSRTSGDSYEQYF.

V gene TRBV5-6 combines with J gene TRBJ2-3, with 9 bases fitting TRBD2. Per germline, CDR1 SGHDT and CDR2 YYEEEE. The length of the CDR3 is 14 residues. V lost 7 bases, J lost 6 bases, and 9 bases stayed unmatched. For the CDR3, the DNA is TGTGCCAGCCATTTAGCGGGGGTAATGGATACGCAGTATTTT. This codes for CASHLAGVMDTQYF.

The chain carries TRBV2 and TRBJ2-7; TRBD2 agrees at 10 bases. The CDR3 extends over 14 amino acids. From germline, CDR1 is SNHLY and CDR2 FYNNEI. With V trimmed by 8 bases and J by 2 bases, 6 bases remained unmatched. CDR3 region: CASASGGPTYEQYF. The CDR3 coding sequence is TGTGCCAGCGCTAGCGGGGGCCCCACCTACGAGCAGTACTTC.

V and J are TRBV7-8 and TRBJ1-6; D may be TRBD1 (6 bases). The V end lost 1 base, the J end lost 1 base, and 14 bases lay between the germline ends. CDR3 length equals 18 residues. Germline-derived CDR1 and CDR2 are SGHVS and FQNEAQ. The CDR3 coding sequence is TGTGCCAGCAGCTTAGGGCAGGGGACTAGGTCCTATAATTCACCCCTCCACTTT. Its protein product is CASSLGQGTRSYNSPLHF.

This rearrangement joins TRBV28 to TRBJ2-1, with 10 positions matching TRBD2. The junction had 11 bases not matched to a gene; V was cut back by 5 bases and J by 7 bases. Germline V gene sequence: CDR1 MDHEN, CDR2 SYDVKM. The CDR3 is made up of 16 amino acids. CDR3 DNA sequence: TGTGCCAGCAGTGTCCCGACCGGGACTAGCGTGAATGAGCAGTTCTTC. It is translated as CASSVPTGTSVNEQFF.

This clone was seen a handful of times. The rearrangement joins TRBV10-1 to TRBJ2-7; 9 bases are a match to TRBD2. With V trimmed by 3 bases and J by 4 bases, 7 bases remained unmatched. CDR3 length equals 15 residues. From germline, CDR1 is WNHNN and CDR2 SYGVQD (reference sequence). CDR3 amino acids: CASSDWRGGKYEQYF. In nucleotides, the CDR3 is TGCGCCAGCAGTGACTGGCGGGGGGGAAAATACGAGCAGTACTTC.

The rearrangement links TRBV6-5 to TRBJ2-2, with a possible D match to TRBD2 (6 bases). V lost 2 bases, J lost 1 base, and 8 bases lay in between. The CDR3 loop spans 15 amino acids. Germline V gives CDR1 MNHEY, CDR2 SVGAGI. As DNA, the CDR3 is TGTGCCAGCAGTTACGTCGGGGGGAACACCGGGGAGCTGTTTTTT. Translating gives CASSYVGGNTGELFF.